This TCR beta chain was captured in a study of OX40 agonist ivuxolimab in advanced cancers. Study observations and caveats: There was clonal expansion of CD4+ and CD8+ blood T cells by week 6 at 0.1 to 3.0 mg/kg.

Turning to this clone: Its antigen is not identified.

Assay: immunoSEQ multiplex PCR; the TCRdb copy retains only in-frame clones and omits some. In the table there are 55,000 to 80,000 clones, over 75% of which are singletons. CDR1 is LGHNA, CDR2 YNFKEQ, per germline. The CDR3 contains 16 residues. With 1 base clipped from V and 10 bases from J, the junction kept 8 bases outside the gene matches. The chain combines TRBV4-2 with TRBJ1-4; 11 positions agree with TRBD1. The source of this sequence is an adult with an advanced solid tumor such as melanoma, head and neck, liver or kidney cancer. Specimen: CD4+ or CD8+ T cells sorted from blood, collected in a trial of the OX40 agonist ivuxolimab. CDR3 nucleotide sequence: TGTGCCAGCAGCCAAGGTACTAGGACAGGGGGCGGAAAACTGTTTTTT. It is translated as CASSQGTRTGGGKLFF.